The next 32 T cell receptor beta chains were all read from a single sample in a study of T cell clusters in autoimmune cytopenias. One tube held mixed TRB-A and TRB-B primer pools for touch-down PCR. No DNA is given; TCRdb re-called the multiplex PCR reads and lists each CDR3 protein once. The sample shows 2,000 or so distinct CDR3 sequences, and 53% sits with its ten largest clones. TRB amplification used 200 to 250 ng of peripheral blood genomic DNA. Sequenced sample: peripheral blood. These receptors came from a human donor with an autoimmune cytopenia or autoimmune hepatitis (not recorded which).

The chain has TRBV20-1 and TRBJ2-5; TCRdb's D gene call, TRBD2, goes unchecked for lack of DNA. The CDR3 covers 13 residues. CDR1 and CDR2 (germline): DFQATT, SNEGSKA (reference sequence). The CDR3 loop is CSARLAGLETQYF.

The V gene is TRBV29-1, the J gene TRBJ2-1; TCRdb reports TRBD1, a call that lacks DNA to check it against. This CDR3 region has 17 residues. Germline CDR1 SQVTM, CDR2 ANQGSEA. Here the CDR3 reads CSAGQGAGGGPVNEQFF.

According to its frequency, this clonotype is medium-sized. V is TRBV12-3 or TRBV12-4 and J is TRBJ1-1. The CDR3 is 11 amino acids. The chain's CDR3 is CASSLLGKAFF.

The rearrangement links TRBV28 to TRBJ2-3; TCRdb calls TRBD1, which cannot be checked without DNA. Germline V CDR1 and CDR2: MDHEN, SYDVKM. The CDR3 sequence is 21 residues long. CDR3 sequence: CASSFLQNGPRTQTNTDTQYF.

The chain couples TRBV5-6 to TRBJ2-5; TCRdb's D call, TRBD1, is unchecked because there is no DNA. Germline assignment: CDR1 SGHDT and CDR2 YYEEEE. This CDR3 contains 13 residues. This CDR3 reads CASTPSGQETQYF.

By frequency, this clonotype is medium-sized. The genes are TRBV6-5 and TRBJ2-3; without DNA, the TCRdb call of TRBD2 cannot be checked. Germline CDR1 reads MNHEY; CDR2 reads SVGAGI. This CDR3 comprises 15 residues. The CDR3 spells CASSLGGARTDTQYF.

This CDR3 is CASSKPTNTEAFF. The V gene is TRBV21-1, the J gene TRBJ1-1. TRBV21-1 constitutes a pseudogene. The length of the CDR3 is 13 residues.

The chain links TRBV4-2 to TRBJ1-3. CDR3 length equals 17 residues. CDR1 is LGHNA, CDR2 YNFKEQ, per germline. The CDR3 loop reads CASSPALMLSSGNTIYF.

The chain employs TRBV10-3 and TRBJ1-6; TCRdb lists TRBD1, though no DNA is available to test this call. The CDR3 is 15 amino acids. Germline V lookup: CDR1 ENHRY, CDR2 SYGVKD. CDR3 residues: CAISDGQGVGSPLHF.

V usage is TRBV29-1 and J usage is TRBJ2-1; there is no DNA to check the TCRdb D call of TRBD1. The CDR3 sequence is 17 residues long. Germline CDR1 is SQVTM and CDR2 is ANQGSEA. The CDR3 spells CSVEDLSGGGPVNEQFF.

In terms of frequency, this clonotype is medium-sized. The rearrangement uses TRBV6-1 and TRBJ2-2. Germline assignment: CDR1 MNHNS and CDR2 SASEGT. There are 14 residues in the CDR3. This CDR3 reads CASSETGYTGELFF.

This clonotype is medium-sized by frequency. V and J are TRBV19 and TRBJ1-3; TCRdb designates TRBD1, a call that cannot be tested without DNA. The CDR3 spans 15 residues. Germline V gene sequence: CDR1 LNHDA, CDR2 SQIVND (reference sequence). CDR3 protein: CASSITGGSGNTIYF.

CDR3 region: CASSQTQGSGNQPQHF. The chain joins TRBV4-1 to TRBJ1-5; TCRdb designates TRBD1, a call that cannot be tested without DNA. Germline V gene sequence: CDR1 MGHRA, CDR2 YSYEKL. This CDR3 comprises 16 residues.

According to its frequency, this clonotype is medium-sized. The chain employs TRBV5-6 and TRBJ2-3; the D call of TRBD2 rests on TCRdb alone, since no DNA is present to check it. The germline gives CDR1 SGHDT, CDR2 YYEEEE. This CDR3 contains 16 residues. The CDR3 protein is CASSLLGSGATDTQYF.

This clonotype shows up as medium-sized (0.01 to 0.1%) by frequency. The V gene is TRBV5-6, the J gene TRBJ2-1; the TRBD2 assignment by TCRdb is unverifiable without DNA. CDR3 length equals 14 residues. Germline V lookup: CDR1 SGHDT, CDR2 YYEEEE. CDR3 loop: CASSFSGGAGEQFF.

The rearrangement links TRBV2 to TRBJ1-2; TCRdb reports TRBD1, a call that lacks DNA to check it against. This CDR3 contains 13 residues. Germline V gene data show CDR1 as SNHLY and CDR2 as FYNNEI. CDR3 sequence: CASSGDGPIGYTF.

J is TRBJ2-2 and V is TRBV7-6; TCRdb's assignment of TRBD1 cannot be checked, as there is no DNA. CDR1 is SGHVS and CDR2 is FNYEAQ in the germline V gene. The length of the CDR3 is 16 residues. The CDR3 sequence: CASSLSGQGYTGELFF.

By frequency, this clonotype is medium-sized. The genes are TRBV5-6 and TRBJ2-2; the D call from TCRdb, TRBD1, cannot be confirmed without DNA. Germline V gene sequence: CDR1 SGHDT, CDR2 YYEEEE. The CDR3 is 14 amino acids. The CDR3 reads CASLRGAGTGELFF.

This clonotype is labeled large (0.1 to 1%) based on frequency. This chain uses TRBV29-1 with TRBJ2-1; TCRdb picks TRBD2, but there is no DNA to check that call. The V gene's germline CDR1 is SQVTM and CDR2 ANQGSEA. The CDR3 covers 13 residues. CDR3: CSVEVGGYNEQFF.

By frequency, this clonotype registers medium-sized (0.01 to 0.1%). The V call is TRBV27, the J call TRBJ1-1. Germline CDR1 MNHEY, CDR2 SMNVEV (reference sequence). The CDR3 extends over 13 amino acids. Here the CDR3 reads CASKYDMNTEAFF.

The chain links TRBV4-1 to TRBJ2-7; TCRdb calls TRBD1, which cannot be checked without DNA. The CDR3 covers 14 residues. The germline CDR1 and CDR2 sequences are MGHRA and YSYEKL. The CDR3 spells CASSPPGHSYEQYF.

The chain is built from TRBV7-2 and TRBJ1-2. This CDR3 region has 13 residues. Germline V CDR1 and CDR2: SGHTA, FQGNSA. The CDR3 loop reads CASSSYLDLGYTF.

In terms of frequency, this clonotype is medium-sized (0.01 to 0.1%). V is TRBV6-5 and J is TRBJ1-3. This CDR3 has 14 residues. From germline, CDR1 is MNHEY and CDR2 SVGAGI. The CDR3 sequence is CASSYQVTGNTIYF.

CDR3 amino acids: CASSLAGGFDNEQFF. The chain combines TRBV11-2 with TRBJ2-1. The CDR3 sequence is 15 residues long. Per germline, CDR1 SGHAT and CDR2 FQNNGV.

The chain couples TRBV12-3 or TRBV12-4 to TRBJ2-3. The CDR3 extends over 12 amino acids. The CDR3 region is CASSLITDTQYF.

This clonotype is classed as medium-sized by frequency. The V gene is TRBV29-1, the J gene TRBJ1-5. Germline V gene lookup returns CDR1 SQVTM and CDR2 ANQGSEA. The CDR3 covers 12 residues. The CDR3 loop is CSVGEVGQPQHF.

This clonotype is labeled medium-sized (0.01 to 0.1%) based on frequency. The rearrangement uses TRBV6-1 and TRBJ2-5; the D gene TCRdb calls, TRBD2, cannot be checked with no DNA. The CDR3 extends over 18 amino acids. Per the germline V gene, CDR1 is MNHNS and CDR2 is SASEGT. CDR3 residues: CASSEALRASASLGTQYF.

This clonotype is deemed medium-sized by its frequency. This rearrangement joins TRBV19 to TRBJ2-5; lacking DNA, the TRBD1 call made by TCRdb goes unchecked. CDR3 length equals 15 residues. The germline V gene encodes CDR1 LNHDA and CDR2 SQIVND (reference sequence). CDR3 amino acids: CASARGGGSDETQYF.

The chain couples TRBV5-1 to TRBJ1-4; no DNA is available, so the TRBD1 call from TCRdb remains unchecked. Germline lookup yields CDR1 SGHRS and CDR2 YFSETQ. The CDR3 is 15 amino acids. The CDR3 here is CASSLGPGQGLKLFF.

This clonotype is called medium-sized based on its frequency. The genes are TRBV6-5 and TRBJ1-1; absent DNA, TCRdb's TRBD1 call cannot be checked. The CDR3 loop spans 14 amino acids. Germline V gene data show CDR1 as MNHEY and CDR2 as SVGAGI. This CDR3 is CASTTRTGLAEAFF.

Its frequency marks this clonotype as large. Here the CDR3 reads CASTTGQGRSNQPQHF. The chain employs TRBV19 and TRBJ1-5; the D call of TRBD1 rests on TCRdb alone, since no DNA is present to check it. This CDR3 is 16 amino acids long. The germline V gene encodes CDR1 LNHDA and CDR2 SQIVND (reference sequence). The full variable domain, completed using reference TRBV19 and TRBJ1-5, is DGGITQSPKYLFRKEGQNVTLSCEQNLNHDAMYWYRQDPGQGLRLIYYSQIVNDFQKGDIAEGYSVSREKKESFPLTVTSAQKNPTAFYLCASTTGQGRSNQPQHFGDGTRLSIL.

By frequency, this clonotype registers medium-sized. The CDR3 here is CSARDRDRGESGELFF. This chain connects TRBV20-1 to TRBJ2-2; TCRdb calls TRBD1, which cannot be checked without DNA. The germline V gene encodes CDR1 DFQATT and CDR2 SNEGSKA (reference sequence). The CDR3 runs 16 residues.